Following are 27 T cell receptor beta chains from one sample sequenced in a study of T cells after yellow fever vaccination. MiXCR, run by TCRdb on the 5' RACE reads, gives a single entry per CDR3 protein. This table holds 150,000 to 200,000 distinct CDR3 sequences, approximately 9.9% found once. The material sequenced was CD8+ T cells sorted from PBMCs, taken 45 days after the yellow fever booster vaccination. These receptor sequences come from a man aged 18 to 29 who received the YFV17D yellow fever vaccine.

This clonotype was seen more than once but under ten times. CDR3 coding DNA: TGTGCCAGCAGCTTAGCCTCTTTCAACCGACAGAACTACGAGCAGTACGTC. Translating gives CASSLASFNRQNYEQYV. The V gene is TRBV11-2, the J gene TRBJ2-7; possible D gene TRBD1, 5 bases. V dropped 1 base and J dropped 3 bases, with 19 bases sitting between them. The CDR3 sequence is 17 residues long. Germline V lookup: CDR1 SGHAT, CDR2 FQNNGV.

This clonotype appeared many times. The chain has TRBV7-9 and TRBJ1-5; no firm D call. Trimming took 6 bases from V and 0 from J, leaving 6 bases between them. The length of the CDR3 is 13 residues. Germline CDR1 reads SEHNR; CDR2 reads FQNEAQ (reference sequence). The CDR3 DNA follows: TGTGCCAGCAGTCCCTATAGCAATCAGCCCCAGCATTTT. It encodes CASSPYSNQPQHF.

This rearrangement joins TRBV4-3 to TRBJ1-2, with a tentative D call TRBD1 (5 bases). V was shortened by 1 base and J by 2 bases, with 11 bases between the two germline ends. This CDR3 is built from 15 residues. Germline V gives CDR1 LGHNA, CDR2 YSLEER. The CDR3 DNA is TGCGCCAGCAGCCAAGGGCACGGGGGAAACTATGGCTACACCTTC. Protein: CASSQGHGGNYGYTF.

This clonotype was counted many times. The CDR3 DNA reads as TGTGCCAGCAGCCAAGCTGACTACGACGAGCAGTACTTC. Its translation: CASSQADYDEQYF. This rearrangement joins TRBV4-2 to TRBJ2-7; tentative D call: TRBD2 (5 bases). V was shortened by 1 base and J by 5 bases, with 9 bases between the two germline ends. The CDR3 consists of 13 residues. Germline V gives CDR1 LGHNA, CDR2 YNFKEQ.

The chain recombines TRBV7-8 with TRBJ1-2; D is possibly TRBD1 (6 bases). The V and J ends lost 0 bases and 4 bases respectively, with 9 bases between them. The CDR3 has 14 amino acids. CDR1 and CDR2 from the germline V gene are SGHVS and FQNEAQ. CDR3: CASSLAGRGYGYTF. CDR3 sequence (DNA): TGTGCCAGCAGCTTAGCCGGCAGGGGCTATGGCTACACCTTC.

This clonotype was seen a few times. The chain couples TRBV29-1 to TRBJ2-7, with TRBD1 identical over 7 bases. The CDR3 sequence is 15 residues long. Germline CDR1 reads SQVTM; CDR2 reads ANQGSEA. Trimming took 3 bases from V and 3 from J; bases not matched to a gene: 11. CDR3 amino acids: CSVDVEQGKNYEQYF. The CDR3 DNA reads as TGCAGCGTTGACGTCGAACAGGGGAAAAACTACGAGCAGTACTTC.

This chain links TRBV2 with TRBJ1-1; D call uncertain. This CDR3 has 11 amino acids. CDR1 is SNHLY and CDR2 is FYNNEI in the germline V gene. V was pared by 7 bases and J by 5 bases, with 8 bases between. The CDR3 sequence is CASIRRTEAFF. Here the CDR3 DNA reads TGTGCCAGCATAAGAAGGACTGAAGCTTTCTTT.

This clonotype was detected many times. The chain is built from TRBV4-2 and TRBJ1-1; no reliable D call. With 0 bases removed from V and 0 bases from J, the gap between germline ends came to 8 bases. CDR3 size: 15 residues. CDR1 and CDR2 (germline): LGHNA, YNFKEQ. The CDR3 DNA reads TGTGCCAGCAGCCAAGATTACGGACTGAACACTGAAGCTTTCTTT. The encoded protein is CASSQDYGLNTEAFF.

This clonotype showed up just a few times. The chain joins TRBV21-1 to TRBJ2-7; whether TRBD1, the table's D call, matches the DNA was not checked. TRBV21-1 is a known pseudogene. This CDR3 comprises 16 residues. The CDR3 coding sequence is TGTGCCAGCAGCAATATCAACAGGTGTACTTCCTACGAGCAGTACGTC. This codes for CASSNINRCTSYEQYV.

The chain employs TRBV2 and TRBJ2-1; 9 bases line up with TRBD1. The V and J ends lost 8 bases and 8 bases, in that order; junction bases with no gene match: 10. Germline loops: CDR1 SNHLY, CDR2 FYNNEI. This CDR3 is built from 14 residues. DNA for the CDR3: TGTGCCAGCTACCCCGGGACAGGGAGCCATGAGCAGTTCTTC. Residues: CASYPGTGSHEQFF.

This clonotype has a handful of counts. The chain combines TRBV20-1 with TRBJ1-5; D call uncertain. CDR1 DFQATT and CDR2 SNEGSKA come from the germline V gene (reference sequence). Trimming took 3 bases from V and 2 from J, leaving 11 bases between them. The CDR3 has 14 amino acids. The CDR3 loop reads CSASYGRGNQPQHF. As DNA, the CDR3 is TGCAGTGCTAGCTACGGTAGGGGCAATCAGCCCCAGCATTTT.

There are a few counts of this clonotype. The chain has TRBV12-3 or TRBV12-4 and TRBJ1-1; 8 positions match TRBD1. J gave up 4 bases and V 3 bases, and 7 bases lay outside the gene matches. There are 15 residues in the CDR3. As DNA, the CDR3 is TGTGCCAGCAGTTTCAGGGGGCGGGGGAGCACTGAAGCTTTCTTT. Translated: CASSFRGRGSTEAFF.

The gene calls are TRBV7-2 and TRBJ2-7, with D perhaps TRBD1 (6 bases). Germline V gene data show CDR1 as SGHTA and CDR2 as FQGNSA. This CDR3 has 16 residues. CDR3 in amino acids: CASSPPPRGFSHEQYV. The CDR3 DNA reads as TGTGCCAGCAGCCCACCCCCCAGGGGATTCTCCCACGAGCAGTACGTC.

The CDR3 nucleotides are TGTGCCAGCAGCCTAGCATTTGGACAGGGTCGCATCGGGGAGCTGTTTTTT. Translating gives CASSLAFGQGRIGELFF. The chain employs TRBV11-3 and TRBJ2-2; 8 bases align to TRBD1. V trimming: 5 bases; J trimming: 7 bases; junction bases outside the gene matches: 15. CDR1 is SGHNT, CDR2 YENEEA, per germline. There are 17 residues in the CDR3.

This clonotype came up many times. The chain has TRBV29-1 and TRBJ2-3; 8 bases are a match to TRBD2. J was trimmed by 11 bases and V by 7 bases; bases with no gene match: 11. CDR3 length: 12 amino acids. The germline V gene encodes CDR1 SQVTM and CDR2 ANQGSEA. This CDR3 reads CSAPMGLGKQYF. The CDR3 DNA sequence: TGCAGCGCCCCGATGGGACTAGGAAAGCAGTATTTT.

Ten or more counts support this clonotype. This chain uses TRBV12-3 or TRBV12-4 with TRBJ2-1; TRBD1 matches 9 bases. The CDR3 contains 14 residues. J gave up 4 bases and V 7 bases, and 5 bases lay outside the gene matches. CDR3 sequence: CASTGTGQYNEQFF. In DNA, the CDR3 is TGTGCCAGCACCGGGACAGGGCAATACAATGAGCAGTTCTTC.

This clonotype was recorded at least ten times. The genes are TRBV27 and TRBJ1-1; D gene ambiguous. Germline V lookup: CDR1 MNHEY, CDR2 SMNVEV (reference sequence). The V and J ends lost 0 bases and 7 bases respectively, with 9 bases between them. The CDR3 extends over 13 amino acids. The DNA for the CDR3 is TGTGCCAGCAGTTTATCTAAGTGGAATGAAGCTTTCTTT. This encodes CASSLSKWNEAFF.

This clonotype was recorded a few times. The chain carries TRBV28 and TRBJ1-5; D is possibly TRBD1 (6 bases). Germline V CDR1 and CDR2: MDHEN, SYDVKM. The CDR3 extends over 14 amino acids. The germline V and J ends were trimmed by 3 bases and 6 bases, with 12 bases remaining between them. This chain's CDR3 is CASSFLGARQPQHF. In DNA, the CDR3 is TGTGCCAGCAGTTTTCTGGGGGCTCGTCAGCCCCAGCATTTT.

This chain connects TRBV13 to TRBJ1-2; 9 nucleotides align to TRBD1. The CDR3 covers 14 residues. In germline, CDR1 is PRHDT, CDR2 FYEKMQ (reference sequence). Trimming took 5 bases from V and 3 from J; bases not matched to a gene: 4. DNA for the CDR3: TGTGCCAGCAGCACGACAGGGGGAGACTATGGCTACACCTTC. It codes for CASSTTGGDYGYTF.

This clonotype was recorded a few times. CDR3 amino acids: CASPPDRSDEKLFF. The CDR3 DNA is TGTGCCAGTCCCCCGGACAGGTCGGATGAAAAACTGTTTTTT. V gene TRBV7-9 combines with J gene TRBJ1-4, with 7 bases fitting TRBD1. V was pared by 9 bases and J by 6 bases, with 10 bases of the junction left unmatched. Germline V gives CDR1 SEHNR, CDR2 FQNEAQ (reference sequence). The CDR3 has 14 amino acids.

The sample holds many counts of this clonotype. This sequence joins TRBV4-1 and TRBJ2-2, with D unclear. CDR1 is MGHRA, CDR2 YSYEKL, per germline. This CDR3 has 16 amino acids. Trimming removed 0 bases from V and 3 bases from J, with 11 bases in between. CDR3 in amino acids: CASSQDMSVHTGELFF. As DNA, the CDR3 is TGCGCCAGCAGCCAAGATATGAGCGTACACACCGGGGAGCTGTTTTTT.

This clonotype has a count of ten or more. This chain uses TRBV4-3 with TRBJ1-5, with D perhaps matching TRBD1 (5 bases). V was clipped by 0 bases and J by 7 bases, with 16 bases between them. Per the germline V gene, CDR1 is LGHNA and CDR2 is YSLEER. CDR3 length: 16 amino acids. The CDR3 DNA is TGCGCCAGCAGCCAAGAGTCAGGGCAGGGAGGACAGCCCCAGCATTTT. Translation gives CASSQESGQGGQPQHF.

Written as DNA, the CDR3 is TGTGCCAGCGGAGGACTAGCGGGGGGTACGAACACCGGGGAGCTGTTTTTT. Translating it yields CASGGLAGGTNTGELFF. The chain links TRBV9 to TRBJ2-2; 14 nucleotides match TRBD2. Germline values: CDR1 SGDLS, CDR2 YYNGEE. The CDR3 is made up of 17 amino acids. The J segment lost 0 bases and the V segment lost 7 bases, leaving 5 bases of the junction unmatched.

A few counts support this clonotype. DNA for the CDR3: TGTGCCAGCAGCGGGCCCCCCTCCGGGGAGCTGTTTTTT. Its protein is CASSGPPSGELFF. The chain has TRBV2 and TRBJ2-2; D not resolved. Trimming pared 6 bases from V and 6 bases from J, leaving 11 bases between. This CDR3 has 13 amino acids. Germline values: CDR1 SNHLY, CDR2 FYNNEI.

In nucleotides, the CDR3 is TGCGCCAGCGGTAGCGGTGCAACTAATGAAAAACTGTTTTTT. Amino acids: CASGSGATNEKLFF. This chain links TRBV4-1 with TRBJ1-4, with no clear D. Germline CDR1 and CDR2: MGHRA and YSYEKL. V lost 8 bases and J 0 bases, leaving 10 bases between the germline ends. There are 14 residues in the CDR3.

The J gene is TRBJ2-2, the V gene TRBV6-2 or TRBV6-3; 12 bases are shared with TRBD2. This CDR3 has 18 amino acids. CDR1 and CDR2 from the germline V gene are MNHEY and SVGEGT. V gave up 0 bases and J gave up 0 bases; unmatched junction bases: 2. The DNA of the CDR3 is TGTGCCAGCAGTTACTCTTCTAGCGGGGGGGCGAACACCGGGGAGCTGTTTTTT. This codes for CASSYSSSGGANTGELFF.

This clonotype has a count of ten or more. The genes are TRBV5-1 and TRBJ2-1; D is perhaps TRBD1 or TRBD2 (5 bases each). The CDR3 consists of 13 residues. V dropped 4 bases and J dropped 8 bases, with 13 bases sitting between them. Germline V gene sequence: CDR1 SGHRS, CDR2 YFSETQ. CDR3 in amino acids: CASSHGRGDEQFF. CDR3 in DNA: TGCGCCAGCAGCCACGGACGGGGCGATGAGCAGTTCTTC.